One T cell receptor (beta chain) is described in this entry. No antigen is known for it. This record belongs to a study of radiotherapy plus CTLA-4 blockade in lung cancer. Study-wide points: Radiotherapy plus ipilimumab was followed by expansion in blood of tumor-derived TCR clones.

TCRdb's copy holds only in-frame clones and misses some; the assay was immunoSEQ multiplex PCR. Altogether some 87,000 clones are present, approximately 82% being singletons, with the ten largest covering approximately 14%. The sequencing used peripheral blood, collected from a patient treated with radiotherapy plus ipilimumab. This sequence originates from a human donor with non-small cell lung cancer that progressed on radiotherapy plus ipilimumab.

The CDR3 loop reads CASRVTGGAHGYTF. The CDR3 DNA sequence: TGTGCCAGCAGGGTGACAGGAGGGGCCCATGGCTACACCTTC. V and J are TRBV6-5 and TRBJ1-2; maybe TRBD1 (6 bases). Per the germline V gene, CDR1 is MNHEY and CDR2 is SVGAGI. CDR3 length equals 14 residues. V was pared by 6 bases and J by 6 bases, with 17 bases between.